One and the same sample provided the 24 T cell receptor beta chains below, sequenced in a study of blood T cells in healthy people across ages. A sample-barcoded 5' primer and a J-beta primer mix were used in a second PCR of roughly 6 to 11 cycles. TCRdb itself ran the 5' RACE reads through MiXCR, one entry per CDR3 protein. Of 1.6 million or so distinct CDR3 sequences listed, roughly 32% are singletons. What was sequenced was blood. The receptors were sampled from a woman aged 25 to 45 in good health.

About this clonotype itself: One junction end disagrees with the germline gene, perhaps due to a read error. This chain connects TRBV7-6 to TRBJ2-7; TRBD1 matches 9 bases. The CDR3 consists of 13 residues. CDR1 is SGHVS, CDR2 FNYEAQ, per germline. Here the CDR3 reads CVSSSTGGYEQYF. The CDR3 region has the DNA TGTGTCAGCAGCTCGACAGGGGGGTACGAGCAGTACTTC.

In its sample, this clonotype was seen once. This sequence joins TRBV18 and TRBJ2-5; D uncertain. Trimming took 3 bases from V and 3 from J, leaving 11 bases between them. CDR3 length equals 14 residues. Germline V gene sequence: CDR1 KGHSH, CDR2 LQKENI. CDR3 sequence (DNA): TGTGCCAGCTCACCCCCGAATGATAAAGAGACCCAGTACTTC. This translates into CASSPPNDKETQYF.

This clonotype has a count of ten or more. The rearrangement joins TRBV2 to TRBJ2-1; TRBD1 is a possible D gene (6 bases). CDR3 length equals 15 residues. The germline V and J ends were trimmed by 5 bases and 2 bases, with 13 bases remaining between them. The germline V gene has CDR1 SNHLY and CDR2 FYNNEI. The CDR3 is CASSPGAGTYNEQFF. In nucleotides, the CDR3 is TGTGCCAGCAGTCCAGGGGCCGGGACCTACAATGAGCAGTTCTTC.

This clonotype has ten or more counts. The chain combines TRBV7-2 with TRBJ2-5, with D perhaps TRBD1 (5 bases). CDR1 SGHTA and CDR2 FQGNSA come from the germline V gene. CDR3 length: 15 amino acids. Trimming shortened V by 5 bases and J by 1 base, and 14 bases separated the two germline ends. The CDR3 DNA follows: TGTGCCAGCAGCGACAGACCGAAACTCCAAGAGACCCAGTACTTC. Amino acid sequence: CASSDRPKLQETQYF.

The table lists this clonotype with a few counts. This sequence joins TRBV7-8 and TRBJ2-3; no definite D call. Trimming removed 1 base from V and 6 bases from J, with 17 bases in between. The CDR3 consists of 16 residues. Per the germline V gene, CDR1 is SGHVS and CDR2 is FQNEAQ. The CDR3 region is CASSLGVQVLGDTQYF. CDR3 sequence (DNA): TGTGCCAGCAGCTTAGGAGTTCAGGTCCTGGGGGATACGCAGTATTTT.

This clonotype was detected only a few times. CDR3 sequence: CASSVHGGSYGYTF. Here the CDR3 DNA reads TGTGCCAGCAGCGTTCATGGGGGCTCCTATGGCTACACCTTC. The chain carries TRBV9 and TRBJ1-2, with D perhaps TRBD1 (6 bases). Germline V gene sequence: CDR1 SGDLS, CDR2 YYNGEE. V lost 2 bases, J lost 4 bases, and 12 bases lay in between. This CDR3 contains 14 residues. The entire variable domain, with the rest obtained from reference TRBV9 and TRBJ1-2, is as follows: DSGVTQTPKHLITATGQRVTLRCSPRSGDLSVYWYQQSLDQGLQFLIQYYNGEERAKGNILERFSAQQFPDLHSELNLSSLELGDSALYFCASSVHGGSYGYTFGSGTRLTVV.

Details on this clonotype: Relative to the germline gene, one junction end is altered; a read error may explain this. The gene calls are TRBV27 and TRBJ1-2, with 8 bases that match TRBD1. The CDR3 spans 16 residues. The germline gives CDR1 MNHEY, CDR2 SMNVEV (reference sequence). For the CDR3, the DNA is TGTACCAGCAGTCTTGGACAGGGAGCTTCGGCCTATGGCTACACCTTC. Translating gives CTSSLGQGASAYGYTF.

Remarks on this clonotype: One junction end disagrees with the germline gene, perhaps due to a read error. This sequence joins TRBV5-6 and TRBJ2-1, with 8 bases aligning to TRBD1. The CDR3 is made up of 14 amino acids. Germline V gene sequence: CDR1 SGHDT, CDR2 YYEEEE. In DNA, the CDR3 is TGTGACAGCAGGTCGGACAGGGTGGTCAATGAGCAGTTCTTC. Its protein is CDSRSDRVVNEQFF. Complete variable domain (other parts from reference TRBV5-6 and TRBJ2-1): DAGVTQSPTHLIKTRGQQVTLRCSPKSGHDTVSWYQQALGQGPQFIFQYYEEEERQRGNFPDRFSGHQFPNYSSELNVNALLLGDSALYLCDSRSDRVVNEQFFGPGTRLTVL.

The chain couples TRBV6-5 to TRBJ1-2; 9 bases fit TRBD1. Germline trimming cut 8 bases from V and 4 bases from J; bases unmatched to any gene: 5. The CDR3 has 13 amino acids. Germline loops: CDR1 MNHEY, CDR2 SVGAGI. The CDR3 sequence: CASGRQGGYGYTF. DNA of the CDR3: TGTGCCAGCGGTCGACAGGGGGGCTATGGCTACACCTTC.

The chain uses TRBV20-1 and TRBJ2-3, with 11 bases that match TRBD2. Germline values: CDR1 DFQATT, CDR2 SNEGSKA (reference sequence). V dropped 6 bases and J dropped 0; count of bases not matched to a gene: 8. This CDR3 spans 16 amino acids. Written as DNA, the CDR3 is TGCAGTGCCCCTGGGGGGACTAGCGGTAGCACAGATACGCAGTATTTT. It yields the protein CSAPGGTSGSTDTQYF.

This clonotype appeared once. V is TRBV11-3 and J is TRBJ2-1; TRBD2 is a possible D gene (7 bases). V lost 4 bases and J lost 8, with 24 bases in between. The CDR3 has 17 amino acids. In germline, CDR1 is SGHNT, CDR2 YENEEA. As DNA, the CDR3 is TGTGCCAGCAGCTCAGGGGTAGCGGGTGGCCTCAGGCATGAGCAGTTCTTC. Encoded protein: CASSSGVAGGLRHEQFF.

The rearrangement links TRBV27 to TRBJ2-1, with D uncertain. The CDR3 contains 16 residues. Trimming removed 4 bases at V and 0 bases at J, with 13 bases between. Germline loops: CDR1 MNHEY, CDR2 SMNVEV (reference sequence). CDR3: CASSSRPPSSYNEQFF. In DNA, the CDR3 is TGTGCCAGCAGTTCGCGGCCCCCATCCTCCTACAATGAGCAGTTCTTC.

This clonotype was seen only a few times. This chain connects TRBV10-3 to TRBJ1-4; D not certain. Germline-derived CDR1 and CDR2 are ENHRY and SYGVKD. The CDR3 totals 15 residues. The V end lost 5 bases, the J end lost 3 bases, and 13 bases lay between the germline ends. CDR3 region: CAISLTSGANEKLFF. CDR3 DNA sequence: TGTGCCATCAGTCTGACATCCGGGGCTAATGAAAAACTGTTTTTT.

The chain uses TRBV5-1 and TRBJ1-4; D is unclear. Per germline, CDR1 SGHRS and CDR2 YFSETQ. Trimming left V 0 bases short and J 0 bases short, with 12 bases between. This CDR3 spans 17 amino acids. This CDR3 is CASSLEPPSPTNEKLFF. The CDR3 coding sequence is TGCGCCAGCAGCTTGGAGCCACCCTCCCCAACTAATGAAAAACTGTTTTTT.

This clonotype was observed many times. V usage is TRBV7-2 and J usage is TRBJ2-1, with TRBD2 identical over 8 bases. CDR3 size: 16 residues. Germline V gives CDR1 SGHTA, CDR2 FQGNSA. Trimming cost V 5 bases and J 7 bases; bases outside gene matches: 13. This CDR3 is CASSPTGTSLRNEQFF. The CDR3 coding sequence is TGTGCCAGCAGCCCCACCGGGACTAGTTTACGGAATGAGCAGTTCTTC.

Comment on this clonotype: One junction end does not reproduce the germline sequence, and a read error may be involved. The chain links TRBV27 to TRBJ2-1; TRBD1 matches at 7 bases. CDR1 is MNHEY and CDR2 is SMNVEV in the germline V gene (reference sequence). This CDR3 region has 16 residues. The CDR3 region is CASSLPRPGTDNGQFF. As DNA, the CDR3 is TGTGCCAGCAGTTTGCCTAGACCCGGGACAGACAATGGGCAGTTCTTC.

This clonotype was found a few times. The J gene is TRBJ1-2, the V gene TRBV29-1; D call uncertain. Per the germline V gene, CDR1 is SQVTM and CDR2 is ANQGSEA. V dropped 6 bases and J dropped 6 bases, with 14 bases sitting between them. The CDR3 consists of 12 residues. The CDR3 spells CSVVPMEDGYTF. The DNA for the CDR3 is TGCAGCGTGGTACCCATGGAAGATGGCTACACCTTC.

This clonotype was observed a handful of times. V gene TRBV20-1 combines with J gene TRBJ1-6; no reliable D call. V was trimmed by 0 bases and J by 0 bases, leaving 12 bases between them. The CDR3 sequence is 17 residues long. CDR1 DFQATT and CDR2 SNEGSKA come from the germline V gene (reference sequence). The CDR3 is CSARDLAESSYNSPLHF. CDR3 DNA sequence: TGCAGTGCTAGAGATTTGGCAGAGAGCTCCTATAATTCACCCCTCCACTTT.

With regard to this clonotype: A much larger clonotype is one base distant, so this may be a read error. This sequence joins TRBV5-1 and TRBJ1-5; D gene ambiguous. CDR1 and CDR2 (germline): SGHRS, YFSETQ. The CDR3 covers 14 residues. V was clipped by 0 bases and J by 7 bases, with 11 bases between them. CDR3 residues: CASSLDPDRQPQHF. The CDR3 coding sequence is TGCGCCAGCAGCTTGGACCCCGACCGACAGCCCCAGCATTTT.

The chain links TRBV11-2 to TRBJ1-2; 7 nucleotides line up with TRBD1. Germline CDR1 reads SGHAT; CDR2 reads FQNNGV. V lost 4 bases and J lost 4; bases outside the gene matches: 9. The CDR3 has 15 residues. The CDR3 bases are TGTGCCAGCAGCTCCGGGACAGAGAGGGCCTATGGCTACACCTTC. Translated: CASSSGTERAYGYTF.

This clonotype was seen only a few times. The chain recombines TRBV7-3 with TRBJ1-2; possibly TRBD1 for D (5 bases). V lost 5 bases to trimming and J lost 9 bases, with 13 bases between them. The CDR3 runs to 12 residues. Germline CDR1 is SGHTA and CDR2 is FQGTGA. The CDR3 here is CASSTGLGSYTF. CDR3 sequence (DNA): TGTGCCAGCAGCACGGGACTTGGTAGCTACACCTTC.

The V gene is TRBV20-1, the J gene TRBJ1-5; D call uncertain. The germline V and J ends were trimmed by 3 bases and 0 bases, with 12 bases remaining between them. This CDR3 is 15 amino acids long. CDR1 is DFQATT, CDR2 SNEGSKA, per germline (reference sequence). This CDR3 reads CSASVRTYSNQPQHF. DNA of the CDR3: TGCAGTGCTAGTGTAAGGACCTATAGCAATCAGCCCCAGCATTTT.

This clonotype turned up a few times. The V call is TRBV3-1, the J call TRBJ2-7, with D unresolved. The germline V gene has CDR1 LGHDT and CDR2 YNNKEL (reference sequence). The length of the CDR3 is 12 residues. Trimming removed 1 base at V and 7 bases at J, with 8 bases between. The CDR3 nucleotides read TGTGCCAGCAGCCAAGGGGTGAAGGAGCAGTACTTC. Residues: CASSQGVKEQYF.

The rearrangement uses TRBV10-3 and TRBJ2-5; 10 bases line up with TRBD1. Judging by the DNA end, TRBJ2-7 fits better; the J call may be wrong. This CDR3 is built from 16 residues. CDR1 is ENHRY and CDR2 is SYGVKD in the germline V gene. In nucleotides, the CDR3 is TGTGCCATCAGTGAGTCACCGGGACAGGGGCGCTACGAGCAGTACTTC. It yields the protein CAISESPGQGRYEQYF.